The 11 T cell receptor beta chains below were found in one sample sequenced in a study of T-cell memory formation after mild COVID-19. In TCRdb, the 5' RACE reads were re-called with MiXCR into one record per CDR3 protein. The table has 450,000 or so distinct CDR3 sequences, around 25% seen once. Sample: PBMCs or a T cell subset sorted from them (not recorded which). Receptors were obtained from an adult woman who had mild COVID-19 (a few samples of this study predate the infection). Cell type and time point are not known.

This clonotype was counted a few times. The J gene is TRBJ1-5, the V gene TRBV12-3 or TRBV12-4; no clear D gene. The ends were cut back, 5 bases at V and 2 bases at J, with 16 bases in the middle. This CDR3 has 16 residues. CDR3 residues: CASSPEGGRRNQPQHF. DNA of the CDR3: TGTGCCAGCAGTCCCGAAGGAGGGCGGCGCAATCAGCCCCAGCATTTT.

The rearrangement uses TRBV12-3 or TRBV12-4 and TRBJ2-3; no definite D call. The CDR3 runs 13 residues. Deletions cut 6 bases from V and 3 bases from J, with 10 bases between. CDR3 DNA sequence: TGTGCCAGCAGCCATCAGGTGACAGATACGCAGTATTTT. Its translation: CASSHQVTDTQYF.

DNA of the CDR3: TGTGCCAGCAGTTTATCGTCGAGGGATGGCTACACCTTC. Translated: CASSLSSRDGYTF. The chain joins TRBV12-3 or TRBV12-4 to TRBJ1-2; no clear D gene. CDR3 length: 13 amino acids. Between the trimmed V and J ends, which lost 2 bases and 6 bases, there was a span of 10 bases.

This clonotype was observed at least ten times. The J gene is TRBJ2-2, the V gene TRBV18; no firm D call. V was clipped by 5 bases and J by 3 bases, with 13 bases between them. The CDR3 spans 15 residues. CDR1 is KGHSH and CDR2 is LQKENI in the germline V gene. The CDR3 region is CASSSPTLYTGELFF. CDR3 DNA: TGTGCCAGCTCATCCCCGACACTCTACACCGGGGAGCTGTTTTTT.

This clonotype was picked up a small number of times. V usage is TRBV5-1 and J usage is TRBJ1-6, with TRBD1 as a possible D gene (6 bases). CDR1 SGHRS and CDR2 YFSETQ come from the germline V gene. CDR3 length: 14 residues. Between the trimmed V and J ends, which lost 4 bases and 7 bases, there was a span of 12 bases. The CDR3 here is CASSDTGSNSPLHF. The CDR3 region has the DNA TGCGCCAGCAGCGACACAGGGAGCAATTCACCCCTCCACTTT.

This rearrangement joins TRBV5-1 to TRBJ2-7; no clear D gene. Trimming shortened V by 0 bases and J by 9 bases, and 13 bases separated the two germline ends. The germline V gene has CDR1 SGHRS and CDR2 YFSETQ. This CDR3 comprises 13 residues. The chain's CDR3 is CASSLAQNERQYF. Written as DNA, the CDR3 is TGCGCCAGCAGCTTGGCCCAAAACGAGCGGCAGTACTTC.

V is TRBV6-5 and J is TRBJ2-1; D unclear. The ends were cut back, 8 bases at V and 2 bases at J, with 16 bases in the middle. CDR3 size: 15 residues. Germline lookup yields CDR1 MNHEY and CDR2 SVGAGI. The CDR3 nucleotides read TGTGCCAGCTGTGGACCCGGATTCCCCTACAATGAGCAGTTCTTC. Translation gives CASCGPGFPYNEQFF.

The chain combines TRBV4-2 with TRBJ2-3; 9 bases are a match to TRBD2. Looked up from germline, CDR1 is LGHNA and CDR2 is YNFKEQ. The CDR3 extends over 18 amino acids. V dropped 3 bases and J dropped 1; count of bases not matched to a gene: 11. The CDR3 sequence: CASSHRGHRTSGTDTQYF. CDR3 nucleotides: TGTGCCAGCAGCCACCGGGGACATCGGACTAGCGGCACAGATACGCAGTATTTT.

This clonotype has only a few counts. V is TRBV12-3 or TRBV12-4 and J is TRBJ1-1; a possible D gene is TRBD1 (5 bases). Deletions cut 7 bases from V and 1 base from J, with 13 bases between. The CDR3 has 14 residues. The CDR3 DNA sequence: TGTGCCAGCATGCGCAGGGATTCGAACACTGAAGCTTTCTTT. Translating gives CASMRRDSNTEAFF.

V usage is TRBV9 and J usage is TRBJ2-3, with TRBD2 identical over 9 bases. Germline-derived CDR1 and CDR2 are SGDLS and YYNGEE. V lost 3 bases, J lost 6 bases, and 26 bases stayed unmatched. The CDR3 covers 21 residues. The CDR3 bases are TGTGCCAGCAGCGACGACCCGGAACGGGGTAGGGGGACTAGCAAAGCGGATACGCAGTATTTT. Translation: CASSDDPERGRGTSKADTQYF.

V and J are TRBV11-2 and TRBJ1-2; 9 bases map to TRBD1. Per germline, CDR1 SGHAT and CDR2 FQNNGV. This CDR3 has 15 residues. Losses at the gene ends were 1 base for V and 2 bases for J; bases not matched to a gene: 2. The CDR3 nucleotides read TGTGCCAGCAGCTTAGGGACAGGGGCCAACTATGGCTACACCTTC. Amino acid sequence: CASSLGTGANYGYTF.